The 17 T cell receptor beta chains listed next were all sequenced from one sample in a study of blood T cell repertoires in COVID-19. Repertoires were generated with immunoSEQ multiplex PCR, while TCRdb's copy carries only in-frame clones and drops some. The sample records about 28,000 clones, around 85% being singletons. Source material: peripheral blood. The receptors were sampled from an older woman with acute or convalescent COVID-19.

The V gene is TRBV21-1, the J gene TRBJ1-5. TRBV21-1 is a listed pseudogene. CDR3 length: 15 amino acids. CDR3 loop: CASSKETQKFQPQHF. CDR3 bases: TGTGCCAGCAGCAAAGAGACTCAGAAATTTCAGCCCCAGCATTTT.

This chain joins TRBV7-3 and TRBJ1-1, with D perhaps TRBD1 (6 bases). The CDR3 spans 15 residues. CDR1 and CDR2 from the germline V gene are SGHTA and FQGTGA. Trimming removed 1 base at V and 5 bases at J, with 14 bases between. The CDR3 reads CASSLKGGRSTEAFF. CDR3 nucleotides: TGTGCCAGCAGCTTAAAGGGGGGGCGTAGTACTGAAGCTTTCTTT.

The chain joins TRBV27 to TRBJ2-1; 9 nucleotides agree with TRBD2. The CDR3 is 14 amino acids. The germline V gene has CDR1 MNHEY and CDR2 SMNVEV (reference sequence). V lost 8 bases to trimming and J lost 2 bases; unmatched junction nucleotides: 4. CDR3: CASLPSGAYNEQFF. As DNA, the CDR3 is TGTGCCAGCCTTCCTAGCGGGGCCTACAATGAGCAGTTCTTC.

The V gene is TRBV6-4, the J gene TRBJ2-1, with D possibly TRBD1 on 6 matching bases. V was clipped by 5 bases and J by 1 base, with 12 bases between them. Germline V gene sequence: CDR1 MRHNA, CDR2 SNTAGT. The CDR3 extends over 15 amino acids. The CDR3 spells CASSTGSGSYNEQFF. In nucleotides, the CDR3 is TGTGCCAGCAGTACAGGGTCGGGGTCCTACAATGAGCAGTTCTTC.

V and J are TRBV14 and TRBJ2-2; TRBD1 might be the D (5 bases). Germline V gives CDR1 SGHDN, CDR2 FVKESK. V lost 4 bases and J 5 bases, leaving 14 bases between the germline ends. This CDR3 has 15 residues. The CDR3 region has the DNA TGTGCCAGCAGCCCTGGGGCCCTGGGGACCGGGGAGCTGTTTTTT. This encodes CASSPGALGTGELFF.

The rearrangement uses TRBV28 and TRBJ1-5, with TRBD1 identical over 7 bases. Germline V gene data show CDR1 as MDHEN and CDR2 as SYDVKM. V was clipped by 4 bases and J by 5 bases; unmatched bases: 8. The CDR3 length is 15 residues. CDR3 sequence (DNA): TGTGCCAGCAGTTCGATACAGGGGTCCTATCAGCCCCAGCATTTT. Its translation: CASSSIQGSYQPQHF. The full variable domain, in which reference TRBV28 and TRBJ1-5 provide the parts outside the CDR3, is DVKVTQSSRYLVKRTGEKVFLECVQDMDHENMFWYRQDPGLGLRLIYFSYDVKMKEKGDIPEGYSVSREKKERFSLILESASTNQTSMYLCASSSIQGSYQPQHFGDGTRLSIL.

In its sample, this clone was seen once. The chain links TRBV6-2 or TRBV6-3 to TRBJ2-3; 9 positions match TRBD1. Germline loops: CDR1 MNHEY, CDR2 SVGEGT. CDR3 length: 15 amino acids. J was trimmed by 1 base and V by 6 bases; bases with no gene match: 5. CDR3 protein: CASSRRTGGTDTQYF. DNA of the CDR3: TGTGCCAGCAGCCGGCGGACAGGGGGCACAGATACGCAGTATTTT.

The V and J genes are TRBV5-4 and TRBJ2-1; 10 bases match TRBD2. The CDR3 sequence is 15 residues long. Germline V gene data show CDR1 as SGHNT and CDR2 as YYREEE (reference sequence). Germline trimming cut 4 bases from V and 7 bases from J; bases unmatched to any gene: 8. The CDR3 sequence is CASSLQRGGNNEQFF. The CDR3 DNA reads as TGTGCCAGCAGCCTTCAGCGGGGGGGAAATAATGAGCAGTTCTTC.

The rearrangement joins TRBV25-1 to TRBJ2-7; perhaps TRBD2 as D (5 bases). V shed 0 bases and J shed 9 bases, with 12 bases lying between them. The CDR3 is 13 residues long. The germline CDR1 and CDR2 sequences are MGHDK and SYGVNS. In DNA, the CDR3 is TGTGCCAGCAGTGAATATGTCGGGAAGGGGCAGTACTTC. As protein: CASSEYVGKGQYF.

This clone appeared a single time. This chain joins TRBV6-5 and TRBJ2-7, with TRBD1 matching 8 bases. This CDR3 is 14 amino acids long. The ends lost 6 bases at V and 4 bases at J; junction bases unmatched: 8. Germline CDR1 and CDR2: MNHEY and SVGAGI. The CDR3 sequence: CASSRRGRFYEQYF. Here the CDR3 DNA reads TGTGCCAGCAGCCGCAGGGGGCGGTTTTACGAGCAGTACTTC.

The chain combines TRBV14 with TRBJ2-2, with 7 bases identical to TRBD1. This CDR3 contains 14 residues. V lost 5 bases to trimming and J lost 6 bases; unmatched junction nucleotides: 6. Germline CDR1 and CDR2: SGHDN and FVKESK. DNA for the CDR3: TGTGCCAGCAGCACGTGGACAGGCTCCGGGGAGCTGTTTTTT. This codes for CASSTWTGSGELFF.

The V and J genes are TRBV18 and TRBJ1-1, with a tentative D call TRBD1 (5 bases). V was cut by 3 bases and J by 1 base, with 15 bases left in between. The CDR3 runs to 16 residues. Germline loops: CDR1 KGHSH, CDR2 LQKENI. CDR3 residues: CASSPILQDWNTEAFF. The CDR3 DNA sequence: TGTGCCAGCTCACCCATATTACAGGATTGGAACACTGAAGCTTTCTTT.

This clone was seen only once. This chain links TRBV7-2 with TRBJ1-5; 8 bases map to TRBD1. CDR1 and CDR2 (germline): SGHTA, FQGNSA. This CDR3 spans 15 amino acids. The trim removed 5 bases at V and 4 bases at J, leaving 7 bases unmatched. This CDR3 reads CASSRTGSPNQPQHF. CDR3 nucleotides: TGTGCCAGCAGCCGGACAGGGTCCCCGAATCAGCCCCAGCATTTT.

Ten or more counts support this clone. The chain carries TRBV3-1 (or the pseudogene TRBV3-2) and TRBJ2-7; a weak D match, TRBD1 (5 bases). CDR3 length: 14 residues. V lost 3 bases, J lost 3 bases, and 12 bases lay in between. CDR1 and CDR2 from the germline V gene are LGHDT and YNNKEL (reference sequence). The CDR3 sequence: CASSHSTGHYEQYF. Here the CDR3 DNA reads TGTGCCAGCAGCCACTCGACTGGACACTACGAGCAGTACTTC.

The chain links TRBV2 to TRBJ1-6; TRBD1 matches at 9 bases. The CDR3 spans 16 residues. Germline CDR1 and CDR2: SNHLY and FYNNEI. With V trimmed by 4 bases and J by 8 bases, 9 bases remained unmatched. Here the CDR3 reads CASSVPGQGTDSPLHF. DNA of the CDR3: TGTGCCAGCAGTGTCCCGGGACAGGGTACCGATTCACCCCTCCACTTT.

CDR3 sequence reads: CASSSVAGRGTNEQFF. For the CDR3, the DNA is TGTGCCAGCAGCTCGGTAGCGGGGAGGGGGACCAATGAGCAGTTCTTC. The rearrangement joins TRBV7-9 to TRBJ2-1; 8 bases map to TRBD2. The CDR3 has 16 amino acids. Unmatched junction bases numbered 11, after V lost 4 bases and J lost 6 bases. Per germline, CDR1 SEHNR and CDR2 FQNEAQ (reference sequence). Using reference TRBV7-9 and TRBJ2-1 for the parts outside the CDR3, the full variable domain is DTGVSQNPRHKITKRGQNVTFRCDPISEHNRLYWYRQTLGQGPEFLTYFQNEAQLEKSRLLSDRFSAERPKGSFSTLEIQRTEQGDSAMYLCASSSVAGRGTNEQFFGPGTRLTVL.

This chain joins TRBV5-1 and TRBJ2-3, with D perhaps TRBD1 (5 bases). CDR3 length: 14 amino acids. CDR1 and CDR2 (germline): SGHRS, YFSETQ. Trimming stripped 2 bases from V and 0 bases from J, with 7 bases between. The CDR3 nucleotides read TGCGCCAGCAGCTTAGGGGCTAGCACAGATACGCAGTATTTT. Translated: CASSLGASTDTQYF.